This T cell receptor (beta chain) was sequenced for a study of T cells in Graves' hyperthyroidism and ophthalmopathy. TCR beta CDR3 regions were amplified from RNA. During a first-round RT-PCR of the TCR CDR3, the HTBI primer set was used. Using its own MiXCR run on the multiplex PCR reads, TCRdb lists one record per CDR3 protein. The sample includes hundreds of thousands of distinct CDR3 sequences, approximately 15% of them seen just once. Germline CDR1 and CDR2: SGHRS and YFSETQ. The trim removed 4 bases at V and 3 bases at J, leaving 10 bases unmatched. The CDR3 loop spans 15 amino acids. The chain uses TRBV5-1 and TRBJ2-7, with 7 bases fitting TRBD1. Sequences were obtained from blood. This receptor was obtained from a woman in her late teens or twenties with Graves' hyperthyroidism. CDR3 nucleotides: TGCGCCAGCAGCCCCGGGACAGACTCATTCTACGAGCAGTACTTC. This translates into CASSPGTDSFYEQYF.